Listed here is a single T cell receptor beta chain. Its specificity is not known. These data come from a study of STAT5B mutations in CD4+ large granular lymphocyte leukemia. The overall study: Among healthy controls, a particular HLA allele went with more CDR3 'QG' motifs. Whole-study findings and limits: Patient CD4-sorted repertoires looked more clonal than healthy CD4+ repertoires, even without putative leukemic clones. Compared with healthy controls (2/35), patient top clones favored TRBV06 (8/27).

Sequencing used immunoSEQ multiplex PCR; TCRdb keeps in-frame clones, though not all of them. The profile shows tens of thousands of clones, around 81% of them singletons. The CDR3 has 20 amino acids. Germline values: CDR1 SGDLS, CDR2 YYNGEE. V was clipped by 2 bases and J by 4 bases, with 28 bases between them. This TCR derives from a human donor in good health. Input material: CD4+ T cells from blood buffy coats. The chain links TRBV9 to TRBJ2-1; D might be TRBD1 or TRBD2, each matching 5 bases. The CDR3 loop reads CASSVSVGSNRGALYNEQFF. The DNA for the CDR3 is TGTGCCAGCAGCGTTTCGGTCGGCTCTAACCGGGGCGCCCTGTACAATGAGCAGTTCTTC.